A single T cell receptor (beta chain) is shown here with its context. Its antigen is not identified. Assay used: immunoSEQ multiplex PCR; TCRdb lists only in-frame clones, some missing. The data contain over 45,000 clones, about 82% of them singletons. CDR3 length: 14 residues. V shed 6 bases and J shed 1 base, with 11 bases lying between them. Germline loops: CDR1 SGHRS, CDR2 YFSETQ. The record originates from a study of OX40 agonist ivuxolimab in advanced cancers. Study observations and caveats: By week 6 at 0.1 to 3.0 mg/kg, blood CD4+ and CD8+ T cells had expanded clonally. Averaging showed that CD8+ T cells had more expanded clones than CD4+ did. Nonresponders, in some cases, also had low normalized T-cell clonal expansion.

If patients had autoimmune disease history or systemic immunosuppression, they were excluded. The source material was CD4+ or CD8+ T cells sorted from blood, sampled in a trial of the OX40 agonist ivuxolimab. The TCR comes from an adult with an advanced solid tumor such as melanoma, head and neck, liver or kidney cancer. The chain links TRBV5-1 to TRBJ1-5; D is ambiguous. Here the CDR3 DNA reads TGCGCCAGCAAACCAGGAACAAGCAATCAGCCCCAGCATTTT. The encoded protein is CASKPGTSNQPQHF.